The sequence of this TCR beta chain was determined in a study of blood T cells in healthy people across ages (dated by TCRdb to between 2014 and 2017). With respect to the entire study: In model experiments, template switching captured about one uniquely barcoded TCR beta cDNA molecule for every two T cells. The study measured age-related changes in TCR beta repertoire diversity using deep sequencing normalized with unique cDNA molecular identifiers. Two additional independent replicas of 1 million unique cDNA reads from the same blood draw were analyzed for two donors (one aged 18 to 30 and one aged 80 or older). Four age groups were formed from the donors: young (average approximately 16 years), middle-aged (approximately 39), aged (approximately 60) and long-lived (about 80). To avoid experimental bias, donors of different ages were distributed randomly across sequencing lanes. General findings and caveats noted by the study authors: Because profiling used bulk unsorted PBMCs, naive and antigen-experienced compartments could not be compared conclusively. Estimates of total diversity based on one million sequenced T cells were regarded as lower bounds and as underestimates. Donor CMV infection status was unknown, potentially confounding age-related changes in expanded clonotypes. Compared with the aged group, more naive CD4+ T cells, fewer expanded clones and increased TCR diversity were shown by the long-lived group, suggesting age selection. As age increased, observed TCR beta diversity per million T cells dropped in a roughly linear way, and a significant reduction was already evident by age about 36. Observed TCR beta diversity correlated strongly with the percentage of naive T cells measured by flow cytometry.

CDR1 and CDR2, looked up from the germline V gene, are MDHEN and SYDVKM. Counted from cysteine to phenylalanine, this CDR3 has 14 amino acids. Only CDR3 DNA remains: 42 bases, in frame from the first base. V trim: 6 bases; J trim: 5 bases; unmatched bases: 6. The approximately 39 donors, aged roughly 6 to 95 years, were systemically healthy Caucasian individuals from Russia. Each donor gave about 9.7 milliliters of peripheral blood, drawn into EDTA-treated Vacutainer tubes. Ficoll-Paque density-gradient centrifugation was used to isolate PBMCs, with at least 7 million per sample. Total RNA, at least 6 micrograms per sample, was extracted from PBMCs with Trizol reagent. For every donor, an aliquot of PBMCs went through flow cytometry to measure the percentages of naive CD45RAhigh/CD27high T cells. The library was obtained by 5' RACE. TCRdb records Illumina HiSeq 2500 as the sequencer. A second PCR of roughly 6 to 11 cycles was run with a J-beta primer mix and a sample-barcoded 5' primer. Each TCR beta cDNA molecule received a unique molecular identifier from a template-switch 5' adaptor carrying 12 random nucleotides. At least 2.5 million CDR3-containing paired-end reads were obtained from each sample. First-strand cDNA synthesis was performed from all RNA using the Mint cDNA synthesis kit, with priming by a TRBC-specific oligonucleotide. After uracil-DNA glycosylase treatment, a first 18-cycle PCR used universal primers M1SS and BC2_uni_R on all cDNA. In the source study's methods: Each sample was normalized by randomly selecting 1 million high-quality reads, each carrying a distinct molecular identifier. Instead of being binned into consensus sequences, reads that shared molecular identifiers were thrown out. MiTCR, with a Q25 quality threshold and the strictest error-elimination algorithm, was used for CDR3 identification, clonotype clustering and error correction. A nonparametric unseen species model with Euler transformation was used to estimate a lower bound on total TCR beta diversity. TCRdb reworked the public reads: Q25 trimming with fastp, MiXCR clone assembly, productive beta chains retained. All rows with the same CDR3 protein become a single entry with the most common DNA and genes. It is TCRdb's table, rather than the study itself, that gives the V and J calls and clone size. The sample records over 600,000 distinct CDR3 sequences, around three fifths of which are singletons. The top ten clones comprise 20% to 30% of the sample.

About this clonotype itself: Which antigen it targets is not known. Base qualities are not recorded, but no much larger clone differs from it by a single base.

The TCR originated in a man aged 35 to 55 in good health. The specimen was blood. The rearrangement joined TRBV28 to TRBJ2-3; 9 middle bases align to TRBD1. This receptor carries the CDR3 CASRTDRGGDTQYF. The DNA sequence is TGTGCCAGCAGAACGGACAGGGGAGGAGATACGCAGTATTTT. The CDR3, completed at both ends by the reference TRBV28 and TRBJ2-3 genes, gives the full variable domain DVKVTQSSRYLVKRTGEKVFLECVQDMDHENMFWYRQDPGLGLRLIYFSYDVKMKEKGDIPEGYSVSREKKERFSLILESASTNQTSMYLCASRTDRGGDTQYFGPGTRLTVL.